This paragraph covers one T cell receptor beta chain sequence. One end of the junction is discordant with germline, which a read error may explain. The source of the sample is a study of CD8+CD57+ T cells in acquired aplastic anemia. Germline V CDR1 and CDR2: SNHLY, FYNNEI. The length of the CDR3 is 13 residues. Before being chosen for sequencing, patients had shown CD8+CD57+ cell expansion by flow cytometry. Each patient carried a diagnosis of severe acquired aplastic anemia. TCR beta VDJ and CDR3 were profiled, and genomic DNA was the template. TCRdb reanalysed the reads using MiXCR and keeps one entry per CDR3 protein. The sample yields some 150,000 distinct CDR3 sequences, 71% seen once.

This clonotype was obtained from a human donor with aplastic anemia. The sample consisted of sorted CD4+, CD8+, or CD8+CD57+ T cells (not recorded which) from PBMCs. The chain recombines TRBV2 with TRBJ2-7, with D maybe TRBD2 (6 bases). DNA of the CDR3: TGTGCCAGCAAGGCGGGGTTCTCCTACGGGCAGTACTTC. It codes for CASKAGFSYGQYF.